Sequencing of this T cell receptor beta chain was carried out in a study of identical twins. The CDR3 is 14 amino acids. CDR1 and CDR2 from the germline V gene are SNHLY and FYNNEI. Trimming shortened V by 7 bases and J by 3 bases, and 12 bases separated the two germline ends. Using its own MiXCR run on the 5' RACE reads, TCRdb lists one record per CDR3 protein. This table has roughly 260,000 distinct CDR3 sequences, 6% to 8% appearing once. This clonotype turned up a few times. These data also featured in a second study, about yellow fever vaccine responses in identical twins. That paper states: Twins reportedly mounted vaccine T cell responses that seemed partly convergent, partly personalized.

Input material: CD8+ T cells sorted from blood. The chain couples TRBV2 to TRBJ1-4; D gene ambiguous. The TCR was taken from a woman in her late teens or twenties in good health. DNA for the CDR3: TGTGCCAGCACGGGATTTAGGTCTAATGAAAAACTGTTTTTT. This encodes CASTGFRSNEKLFF.